This T cell receptor (beta chain) appears in the sequencing data of a study of T cell repertoires in cytomegalovirus infection. Study details: Public TCR beta signature analysis indicated the presence of both CMV infection and matching HLA type.

From the reads, TCRdb called clonotypes with MiXCR, one entry per CDR3 protein. The repertoire has about 300,000 distinct CDR3 sequences, around 9.1% of them found once; the top ten carry approximately 2.4%. There are many counts of this clonotype. This TCR came from a human donor in good health (CMV status not recorded). Some clones in this sample may be carry-over from other donors' samples. Sequencing input: PBMCs.

The DNA for the CDR3 is TGTGCCAGCAGCCCCGGGGGTGCGGGGGGTTCCTACAATGAGCAGTTCTTC. It is translated as CASSPGGAGGSYNEQFF. The rearrangement links TRBV7-8 to TRBJ2-1, with 8 nucleotides matching TRBD2. This CDR3 comprises 17 residues. CDR1 is SGHVS and CDR2 is FQNEAQ in the germline V gene. The ends lost 5 bases at V and 1 base at J; junction bases unmatched: 10. The variable domain in full, completed from reference TRBV7-8 and TRBJ2-1, reads GAGVSQSPRYKVAKRGQDVALRCDPISGHVSLFWYQQALGQGPEFLTYFQNEAQLDKSGLPSDRFFAERPEGSVSTLKIQRTQQEDSAVYLCASSPGGAGGSYNEQFFGPGTRLTVL.